The entry below describes one T cell receptor beta chain. This clone was observed a handful of times. Which antigen it targets is not known. No base quality values were provided; no much bigger clone lies one nucleotide off. This sample also contains other DNA sequences that code for the same CDR3. The data are from a study of OX40 agonist ivuxolimab in advanced cancers. As for the study more broadly: Ivuxolimab, which targeted the costimulatory receptor OX40 (CD134), was an agonistic, fully human IgG2 monoclonal antibody. Intravenous ivuxolimab was administered to patients every 2 weeks at six dose levels: 0.01, 0.1, 0.3, 1.5, 3 and 10 mg/kg. Of the approximately 53 patients in dose escalation, about 20 had hepatocellular carcinoma, some 15 had melanoma, 9 had renal cell carcinoma and 9 had head and neck cancer. In the dose-escalation cohort, approximately 82% of patients were male, and the mean age was approximately 60 years, with a range of roughly 20 to 80. Patients were allowed to have had prior anti-PD-1, anti-PD-L1 or anti-CTLA-4 therapy, and approximately 40% of the dose-escalation patients had been treated with checkpoint inhibitors. Three dose-escalation patients achieved partial responses, one with hepatocellular carcinoma and two with cutaneous melanoma. The point of sequencing TCRbeta in the periphery was to test whether ivuxolimab changed TCR sequence diversity and drove clonal T-cell expansion. The paper reports the monotherapy dose-escalation portion (N = 52 patients) of the phase I ivuxolimab trial.

Genomic DNA was extracted from sorted cells for sequencing of the TCRbeta CDR3 region. The immunoSEQ Assay was used for sequencing of TCRbeta CDR3 regions. TCRdb carries this immuneACCESS record with in-frame sequences only. Its versions omit some clonotypes, under half of them owing to an unresolved V gene in the studies checked, with the rest unexplained. This sample comprises over 15,000 clones, 75% to 95% of them detected only once. 29% of the sample is held by the ten biggest clonotypes. Patients with a history of autoimmune disease or receiving systemic immunosuppression were excluded from the trial. Peripheral blood for TCR sequencing was collected from all dose cohorts at baseline, on cycle 4 day 1, and on cycle 7 day 1. The samples were drawn from a first-in-human, open-label, multicenter phase I dose-escalation trial of ivuxolimab. Adults with locally advanced or metastatic melanoma, renal cell, hepatocellular, or head and neck squamous cell carcinoma were enrolled in the trial. Before TCR sequencing, CD4+ and CD8+ T cells were separately sorted from peripheral blood.

What the authors observed across the whole study: Low levels of normalized T-cell clonal expansion were also seen in some patients who did not respond. At doses of 0.1 to 3.0 mg/kg, clonal expansion of both CD4+ and CD8+ T cells in blood was seen between baseline and week 6. After ivuxolimab, CD8+ T cells had more expanded clones than CD4+ T cells on average. In the 0.1-3.0 mg/kg groups, partial responders were among the patients with the lowest normalized peripheral clonal expansion, particularly in CD8+ T cells. Antigen specificity was not determined for the clonally expanded peripheral T cells.

The sequence derives from an adult with an advanced solid tumor such as melanoma, head and neck, liver or kidney cancer. Sample: CD4+ or CD8+ T cells sorted from blood, taken in a trial of the OX40 agonist ivuxolimab.

The nucleotide sequence reads as follows: TGTGCCAGTAGTATAGGGGGATACGAGCAGTACTTC. It translates to CASSIGGYEQYF. The V and J segments used are TRBV19 and TRBJ2-7; confidence is insufficient to name the D gene. Trimming costs V 1 base and J 4 bases, and their ends lie 5 bases apart. The CDR3 sequence holds 12 residues, the cysteine and phenylalanine included. Only CDR3 DNA remains: 36 bases, in frame from the first base. Based on the germline V gene (reference sequence), the CDR1 and CDR2 sequences are LNHDA and SQIVND. With the portions outside the CDR3 filled from the reference TRBV19 and TRBJ2-7 genes, the complete variable region becomes DGGITQSPKYLFRKEGQNVTLSCEQNLNHDAMYWYRQDPGQGLRLIYYSQIVNDFQKGDIAEGYSVSREKKESFPLTVTSAQKNPTAFYLCASSIGGYEQYFGPGTRLTVT.